This T cell receptor (beta chain) originates from a study of T cell responses to AZD1222 COVID-19 vaccine. Study results and caveats: Clonal diversity was possibly underestimated; the donors were predominantly white British and more often female. Spike-specific TCR breadth and depth rose after two AZD1222 doses. Repertoire collection took place solely once the T cell response had peaked. Just a handful of AZD1222 recipients were seropositive at baseline.

A note on this clone: Its matching antigen is unknown.

The table came from immunoSEQ multiplex PCR; TCRdb's copy has only in-frame clones and leaves some out. The table has about 180,000 clones, 90% seen once; the top ten hold 3.5% to 4.5%. The sequencing here drew on peripheral blood, taken 28 days after the second dose of the MenACWY control vaccine. The TCR comes from an adult who received the MenACWY meningococcal vaccine as a control.

CDR3 nucleotides: TGTGCCAGCAGTTACAGGGAGGCTGGAAACACCATATATTTT. It translates to CASSYREAGNTIYF. The chain joins TRBV6-5 to TRBJ1-3, with unresolved D. The germline V gene encodes CDR1 MNHEY and CDR2 SVGAGI. The CDR3 runs 14 residues. V was pared by 2 bases and J by 2 bases, with 7 bases between.